Presented here are 21 T cell receptor beta chains from one specimen sequenced in a study of T-cell reconstitution after alpha-beta-depleted transplantation in children. For TCRbeta, the library was prepared with unique molecular identifiers. TCRdb independently ran MiXCR on the PCR reads; one entry per CDR3 protein. This sample has some 530,000 distinct CDR3 sequences, with around 13% found just once. The source was PBMCs from the stem cell graft donor, collected from the stem cell graft. Receptor source: a human donor who donated a stem cell graft to a child with combined immunodeficiency.

This clonotype has only a few counts. The V and J genes are TRBV27 and TRBJ2-7, with 10 bases fitting TRBD1. This CDR3 is built from 17 residues. Germline CDR1 and CDR2: MNHEY and SMNVEV (reference sequence). With 4 bases clipped from V and 5 bases from J, the junction kept 14 bases outside the gene matches. The CDR3 protein is CASSSDGPPGTGDEQYF. In DNA form, the CDR3 reads TGTGCCAGCAGTTCCGACGGCCCGCCCGGGACAGGGGACGAGCAGTACTTC.

This clonotype occurred many times. The V and J genes are TRBV7-9 and TRBJ2-5; 9 nucleotides line up with TRBD1. CDR1 and CDR2 from the germline V gene are SEHNR and FQNEAQ (reference sequence). V was pared by 3 bases and J by 0 bases, with 2 bases of the junction left unmatched. The length of the CDR3 is 15 residues. CDR3 coding DNA: TGTGCCAGCAGCTTGGGACAGGGAAACCAAGAGACCCAGTACTTC. This sequence encodes CASSLGQGNQETQYF.

This sequence joins TRBV9 and TRBJ1-6; D ambiguous. This CDR3 is built from 13 residues. V was trimmed by 3 bases and J by 8 bases, leaving 9 bases between them. Germline V gene sequence: CDR1 SGDLS, CDR2 YYNGEE. The CDR3 nucleotides are TGTGCCAGCAGCGAGAACCCCTATTCACCCCTCCACTTT. It specifies CASSENPYSPLHF.

The V and J genes are TRBV18 and TRBJ2-1, with 8 bases lining up with TRBD1. This CDR3 is 16 amino acids long. CDR1 is KGHSH and CDR2 is LQKENI in the germline V gene. V lost 1 base to trimming and J lost 1 base; unmatched junction nucleotides: 3. CDR3 loop: CASSPRRQGSYNEQFF. The CDR3, as DNA: TGTGCCAGCTCACCACGACGACAGGGGTCCTACAATGAGCAGTTCTTC.

This chain links TRBV29-1 with TRBJ2-5; possible D gene TRBD2, 5 bases. The CDR3 has 16 amino acids. Trimming cost V 1 base and J 5 bases, with 20 bases left between them. Germline loops: CDR1 SQVTM, CDR2 ANQGSEA. CDR3 DNA: TGCAGCGTTGAAGGCCGAACTGGACCCCCGGGGGAGACCCAGTACTTC. It codes for CSVEGRTGPPGETQYF.

This clonotype was detected a few times. The chain couples TRBV7-3 to TRBJ2-1; D may correspond to TRBD1 or TRBD2 (5 bases each). The CDR3 runs to 17 residues. Germline CDR1 is SGHTA and CDR2 is FQGTGA. Trimming pared 1 base from V and 7 bases from J, leaving 20 bases between. The DNA for the CDR3 is TGTGCCAGCAGCTTAAAACGAGGCAGACCGAGGGGAAATGAGCAGTTCTTC. It is translated as CASSLKRGRPRGNEQFF.

This clonotype was seen more than once but under ten times. This chain connects TRBV12-3 or TRBV12-4 to TRBJ1-5, with TRBD1 matching 7 bases. The CDR3 loop spans 14 amino acids. J gave up 5 bases and V 6 bases, and 7 bases lay outside the gene matches. The chain's CDR3 is CASRTTGIDQPQHF. The DNA for the CDR3 is TGTGCCAGCAGGACGACAGGGATCGATCAGCCCCAGCATTTT.

This chain uses TRBV12-3 or TRBV12-4 with TRBJ1-2, with D perhaps matching TRBD1 (5 bases). Trimming pared 0 bases from V and 0 bases from J, leaving 14 bases between. The CDR3 is 17 amino acids. In DNA, the CDR3 is TGTGCCAGCAGTTTAGCGGGGTGGGGCGGGACTAACTATGGCTACACCTTC. It yields the protein CASSLAGWGGTNYGYTF.

This rearrangement joins TRBV4-3 to TRBJ1-1; no firm D call. The V and J ends lost 0 bases and 1 base respectively, with 15 bases between them. CDR1 and CDR2 from the germline V gene are LGHNA and YSLEER. The length of the CDR3 is 17 residues. CDR3 residues: CASSQDLSRGRNTEAFF. CDR3 bases: TGCGCCAGCAGCCAAGATCTATCGCGAGGGAGGAACACTGAAGCTTTCTTT.

A few counts support this clonotype. The chain employs TRBV7-3 and TRBJ2-1; TRBD1 might be the D (5 bases). The CDR3 sequence is 15 residues long. Germline assignment: CDR1 SGHTA and CDR2 FQGTGA. Between the trimmed V and J ends, which lost 5 bases and 7 bases, there was a span of 18 bases. The CDR3, as DNA: TGTGCCAGCAGCCATGACCAGACAGCTTGGAATGAGCAGTTCTTC. Translating it yields CASSHDQTAWNEQFF.

The chain has TRBV30 and TRBJ2-7; the match to TRBD2 covers 10 bases. V shed 5 bases and J 2 bases; nucleotides not matched to a gene: 3. The CDR3 runs to 13 residues. Germline V gene lookup returns CDR1 GTSNPN and CDR2 SVGIG (reference sequence). Here the CDR3 reads CAWRTSGTYEQYF. DNA for the CDR3: TGTGCCTGGCGGACTAGCGGAACCTACGAGCAGTACTTC.

J is TRBJ1-2 and V is TRBV27; D may be TRBD1 (6 bases). This CDR3 spans 13 amino acids. Trimming left V 2 bases short and J 8 bases short, with 12 bases between. Germline V gene sequence: CDR1 MNHEY, CDR2 SMNVEV (reference sequence). The CDR3 region has the DNA TGTGCCAGCAGTTTACGGGGGGCGCGGGGCTACACCTTC. The encoded protein is CASSLRGARGYTF.

The sample holds many counts of this clonotype. The rearrangement links TRBV5-1 to TRBJ2-7; 10 nucleotides align to TRBD1. There are 16 residues in the CDR3. J gave up 4 bases and V 1 base, and 8 bases lay outside the gene matches. Germline V gene sequence: CDR1 SGHRS, CDR2 YFSETQ. Here the CDR3 DNA reads TGCGCCAGCAGCTTGTTTGGAGGGACAGGGGCGTACGAGCAGTACTTC. It is translated as CASSLFGGTGAYEQYF. Looking up the rest from reference TRBV5-1 and TRBJ2-7 gives the full variable domain: KAGVTQTPRYLIKTRGQQVTLSCSPISGHRSVSWYQQTPGQGLQFLFEYFSETQRNKGNFPGRFSGRQFSNSRSEMNVSTLELGDSALYLCASSLFGGTGAYEQYFGPGTRLTVT.

This clonotype was recorded a few times. One end of the junction fails to match germline, which may point to a read error. The genes are TRBV7-7 and TRBJ2-5, with 9 bases that match TRBD1. Germline V gene sequence: CDR1 SSHAT, CDR2 FNYEAQ (reference sequence). The CDR3 sequence is 17 residues long. CDR3 DNA: TGTGCTAGCAGCTTAGTAACCTACGGGACAGGGCAAGAGACCCAGTACTTC. It codes for CASSLVTYGTGQETQYF. Together with reference TRBV7-7 and TRBJ2-5, the CDR3 gives the full variable domain: GAGVSQSPRYKVTKRGQDVTLRCDPISSHATLYWYQQALGQGPEFLTYFNYEAQPDKSGLPSDRFSAERPEGSISTLTIQRTEQRDSAMYRCASSLVTYGTGQETQYFGPGTRLLVL.

This clonotype showed up just a few times. This chain joins TRBV6-2 or TRBV6-3 and TRBJ2-1; 12 bases are shared with TRBD2. V dropped 0 bases and J dropped 5; count of bases not matched to a gene: 14. In germline, CDR1 is MNHEY, CDR2 SVGEGT. This CDR3 spans 20 amino acids. The CDR3 loop reads CASSYSGYLGTSGLDNEQFF. Written as DNA, the CDR3 is TGTGCCAGCAGTTACTCCGGGTACCTCGGGACTAGCGGGTTGGACAATGAGCAGTTCTTC.

This clonotype was counted at least ten times. The V call is TRBV4-2, the J call TRBJ1-1, with D uncertain. Trimming removed 2 bases from V and 1 base from J, with 11 bases in between. CDR3 length: 15 residues. Germline CDR1 is LGHNA and CDR2 is YNFKEQ. CDR3 in amino acids: CASSQIQIPNTEAFF. The CDR3 DNA reads as TGTGCCAGCAGCCAAATACAGATACCGAACACTGAAGCTTTCTTT.

The J gene is TRBJ1-2, the V gene TRBV12-3 or TRBV12-4; D unresolved. The V gene lost 4 bases and the J gene lost 0 bases, with 18 bases spanning the gap. This CDR3 is built from 17 residues. CDR3 DNA: TGTGCCAGCAGTTCAAGCTCAACCGGGAGCCCTAACTATGGCTACACCTTC. This gives the protein CASSSSSTGSPNYGYTF.

A few counts support this clonotype. This chain links TRBV3-1 with TRBJ2-7; 11 bases match TRBD2. J was trimmed by 3 bases and V by 4 bases; bases with no gene match: 20. Germline CDR1 reads LGHDT; CDR2 reads YNNKEL (reference sequence). The CDR3 covers 20 residues. The CDR3 loop is CASSPNILAGAGIWYYEQYF. CDR3 DNA: TGTGCCAGCAGCCCCAACATACTAGCGGGAGCGGGAATTTGGTACTACGAGCAGTACTTC.

This sequence joins TRBV29-1 and TRBJ1-1; 8 positions match TRBD1. Germline trimming cut 6 bases from V and 2 bases from J; bases unmatched to any gene: 5. This CDR3 region has 13 residues. From germline, CDR1 is SQVTM and CDR2 ANQGSEA. CDR3: CSVQTGVNTEAFF. The CDR3 region has the DNA TGCAGCGTCCAGACAGGGGTAAACACTGAAGCTTTCTTT.

In this sample, this clonotype turned up many times. The J gene is TRBJ2-7, the V gene TRBV12-3 or TRBV12-4; D ambiguous. This CDR3 comprises 12 residues. Trimming removed 0 bases from V and 3 bases from J, with 3 bases in between. Written as DNA, the CDR3 is TGTGCCAGCAGTTTAGCACTCTACGAGCAGTACTTC. Translating gives CASSLALYEQYF.

This clonotype has just a few counts. The chain joins TRBV14 to TRBJ2-4, with D uncertain. With 1 base removed from V and 9 bases from J, the gap between germline ends came to 4 bases. The length of the CDR3 is 11 residues. CDR1 and CDR2 (germline): SGHDN, FVKESK. CDR3 DNA sequence: TGTGCCAGCAGCCAAGGACCCATTCAGTACTTC. Its protein is CASSQGPIQYF.